Below are 14 T cell receptor beta chains sequenced from a single sample in a study of blood T cell repertoires in COVID-19 (dated by TCRdb to about 2020). Library method: the immunoSEQ multiplex PCR assay. What TCRdb holds here is the immuneACCESS table cut down to in-frame rearrangements. Part of the clones is not present; checked against another copy, under half of the missing clones reflect an unresolved V gene, and the others are unexplained. For this sample there are roughly 100,000 clones; 84% appear just once. The ten top clones hold 10% to 15% of the sample. Sequenced: peripheral blood. The receptors were sampled from a human donor in a cohort sampled during active or convalescent COVID-19.

The chain's CDR3 is CARSSSSAGFNEQFF. In DNA form, the CDR3 reads TGTGCCAGAAGCTCCTCATCAGCGGGGTTCAATGAGCAGTTCTTC. The chain couples TRBV5-3 to TRBJ2-1, with 7 bases fitting TRBD2. TRBV5-3 belongs to the ORF category, with a function that is uncertain. The CDR3 spans 15 residues. With V trimmed by 3 bases and J by 6 bases, 9 bases remained unmatched.

V usage is TRBV13 and J usage is TRBJ1-1; D call uncertain. CDR3 length: 15 residues. Germline V lookup: CDR1 PRHDT, CDR2 FYEKMQ (reference sequence). V was cut by 1 base and J by 0 bases, with 9 bases left in between. This chain's CDR3 is CASSLVVSVNTEAFF. For the CDR3, the DNA is TGTGCCAGCAGCTTAGTGGTTTCGGTGAACACTGAAGCTTTCTTT.

V usage is TRBV5-1 and J usage is TRBJ1-1; possible D gene TRBD1, 5 bases. The V and J ends lost 0 bases and 5 bases respectively, with 11 bases between them. Germline loops: CDR1 SGHRS, CDR2 YFSETQ. The CDR3 is made up of 14 amino acids. DNA for the CDR3: TGCGCCAGCAGCTTGGCTGGGGGAGGGACTGAAGCTTTCTTT. Its translation: CASSLAGGGTEAFF. Full variable domain (remainder filled in from reference TRBV5-1 and TRBJ1-1): KAGVTQTPRYLIKTRGQQVTLSCSPISGHRSVSWYQQTPGQGLQFLFEYFSETQRNKGNFPGRFSGRQFSNSRSEMNVSTLELGDSALYLCASSLAGGGTEAFFGQGTRLTVV.

This chain joins TRBV2 and TRBJ2-7; 8 bases are shared with TRBD2. This CDR3 has 13 residues. The trim removed 7 bases at V and 3 bases at J, leaving 5 bases unmatched. Looked up from germline, CDR1 is SNHLY and CDR2 is FYNNEI. The CDR3 bases are TGTGCCAGCAATGGACGGGGGGGCTACGAGCAGTACTTC. Residues: CASNGRGGYEQYF. Using reference TRBV2 and TRBJ2-7 for the parts outside the CDR3, the full variable domain is EPEVTQTPSHQVTQMGQEVILRCVPISNHLYFYWYRQILGQKVEFLVSFYNNEISEKSEIFDDQFSVERPDGSNFTLKIRSTKLEDSAMYFCASNGRGGYEQYFGPGTRLTVT.

The chain is built from TRBV28 and TRBJ2-5; a weak D match, TRBD2 (7 bases). Germline V gene sequence: CDR1 MDHEN, CDR2 SYDVKM. V dropped 1 base and J dropped 3 bases, with 12 bases sitting between them. This CDR3 is built from 15 residues. This CDR3 reads CASSLLRGPEETQYF. The CDR3 nucleotides read TGTGCCAGCAGTTTATTGCGGGGGCCTGAAGAGACCCAGTACTTC.

This chain links TRBV14 with TRBJ2-2, with unresolved D. Germline loops: CDR1 SGHDN, CDR2 FVKESK. The V end lost 0 bases, the J end lost 2 bases, and 4 bases lay between the germline ends. This CDR3 contains 14 residues. The CDR3 is CASSQDLNTGELFF. In DNA, the CDR3 is TGTGCCAGCAGCCAAGATTTAAACACCGGGGAGCTGTTTTTT.

The chain couples TRBV9 to TRBJ1-3; perhaps TRBD1 as D (5 bases). This CDR3 spans 16 amino acids. The V and J ends lost 1 base and 4 bases respectively, with 15 bases between them. Germline V gene sequence: CDR1 SGDLS, CDR2 YYNGEE. The CDR3 reads CASSVIAQGYGNTIYF. The CDR3 coding sequence is TGTGCCAGCAGCGTAATCGCGCAGGGCTACGGAAACACCATATATTTT.

This rearrangement joins TRBV10-1 to TRBJ1-5, with D possibly TRBD1 on 6 matching bases. The CDR3 contains 14 residues. The V end was cut by 5 bases, the J end by 3 bases, with 11 bases between. From germline, CDR1 is WNHNN and CDR2 SYGVQD (reference sequence). The CDR3 here is CASSSGGPNQPQHF. The CDR3 bases are TGCGCCAGCAGTTCGGGGGGCCCCAATCAGCCCCAGCATTTT.

A few counts support this clone. Here the CDR3 DNA reads TGTGCCAGCTCGGGCGGGGGCTACGAGCAGTACTTC. This gives the protein CASSGGGYEQYF. This chain joins TRBV18 and TRBJ2-7; TRBD2 aligns across 7 bases. Unmatched junction bases numbered 2, after V lost 6 bases and J lost 3 bases. The germline V gene encodes CDR1 KGHSH and CDR2 LQKENI. The CDR3 has 12 residues.

V gene TRBV19 combines with J gene TRBJ1-3, with TRBD1 identical over 7 bases. CDR1 and CDR2 from the germline V gene are LNHDA and SQIVND (reference sequence). V gave up 5 bases and J gave up 3 bases; unmatched junction bases: 4. The CDR3 has 14 amino acids. The CDR3 DNA reads TGTGCCAGTAGTCCCCAGGGGGTTGGAAACACCATATATTTT. Protein sequence: CASSPQGVGNTIYF. Supplemented by reference TRBV19 and TRBJ1-3, the full variable domain reads DGGITQSPKYLFRKEGQNVTLSCEQNLNHDAMYWYRQDPGQGLRLIYYSQIVNDFQKGDIAEGYSVSREKKESFPLTVTSAQKNPTAFYLCASSPQGVGNTIYFGEGSWLTVV.

The gene calls are TRBV5-4 and TRBJ2-5; a possible D gene is TRBD1 (6 bases). The V end was cut by 4 bases, the J end by 3 bases, with 16 bases between. This CDR3 is 15 amino acids long. The germline gives CDR1 SGHNT, CDR2 YYREEE (reference sequence). The CDR3 spells CASSLAGVLEETQYF. The CDR3 bases are TGTGCCAGCAGCCTGGCAGGGGTCTTGGAAGAGACCCAGTACTTC.

This clone was recorded once. The genes are TRBV5-1 and TRBJ2-3, with 9 nucleotides matching TRBD2. Germline assignment: CDR1 SGHRS and CDR2 YFSETQ. The CDR3 has 18 amino acids. With V trimmed by 0 bases and J by 1 base, 9 bases remained unmatched. The CDR3 DNA reads TGCGCCAGCAGCTTGGAGGGAGCTGCGGGGGGGCGCACAGATACGCAGTATTTT. This translates into CASSLEGAAGGRTDTQYF.

The chain recombines TRBV5-1 with TRBJ1-2; 7 bases align to TRBD1. V dropped 2 bases and J dropped 6; count of bases not matched to a gene: 10. Per the germline V gene, CDR1 is SGHRS and CDR2 is YFSETQ. The CDR3 covers 15 residues. The DNA of the CDR3 is TGCGCCAGCAGCTTAGACAGGGTTCCCTTAGATGGCTACACCTTC. Its protein is CASSLDRVPLDGYTF.

The CDR3 region is CASTVHGAVGQPQHF. CDR3 sequence (DNA): TGTGCCAGCACCGTTCATGGGGCGGTTGGTCAGCCCCAGCATTTT. The gene calls are TRBV2 and TRBJ1-5; D possibly corresponds to TRBD1 (5 bases). V lost 7 bases, J lost 6 bases, and 19 bases lay in between. CDR1 SNHLY and CDR2 FYNNEI come from the germline V gene. This CDR3 region has 15 residues.